This T cell receptor beta chain was identified during a study of blood T cell repertoires in COVID-19. At the level of the study: Acute-phase and convalescent COVID-19 samples originated in the United States, Italy and Spain. PBMCs, B-cell-depleted T cells, or T cells were the source of the cDNA or gDNA that made up the material.

The CDR3 is 13 residues long. Trimming pared 0 bases from V and 10 bases from J, leaving 12 bases between. From germline, CDR1 is MNHNY and CDR2 SVGAGI (reference sequence). Using immunoSEQ multiplex PCR, the repertoire was profiled, and TCRdb retains in-frame clones only, with some absent. This sample carries 180,000 or so clones, more than 85% of them seen once, and the ten largest clones take 7% to 7.5%. What was sequenced was peripheral blood. This sequence originates from a woman of 80 years or more in a cohort sampled during active or convalescent COVID-19. The rearrangement joins TRBV6-6 to TRBJ1-1; no firm D call. The CDR3 nucleotides read TGTGCCAGCAGTTACTCGGGGAGGGATGGAGCTTTCTTT. Amino acid sequence: CASSYSGRDGAFF.